This TCR beta chain appears in the sequencing data of a study of radiation and T cells in renal cell carcinoma. Findings and limits, study-wide: In blood, top tumor clones expanded by 2 weeks, shrinking by 4. No pretreatment tumor biopsies were available for baseline clonotypes.

CDR3 length: 17 residues. Data came from immunoSEQ multiplex PCR; TCRdb stores just in-frame clones and leaves some out. The sample contains roughly 150,000 clones, about 87% of which appear only once. Time point of the sample: baseline pretreatment blood. Described treatment: 15 Gy SBRT to primary tumor, nephrectomy 4 weeks later. A single count supports this clone. Its antigen is unknown. This sample comprised blood, obtained from a patient whose treatment included radiotherapy and nephrectomy. The rearrangement joins TRBV12-2 to TRBJ1-5. TRBV12-2 is a pseudogene segment. The clonotype comes from a woman in her sixties or seventies with renal cell carcinoma. CDR3 DNA: TGTGCAAGTCGCTTATGGTCCCGGAAGGTTAGCAATCAGCCCCAGCATTTT. Amino acid sequence: CASRLWSRKVSNQPQHF.